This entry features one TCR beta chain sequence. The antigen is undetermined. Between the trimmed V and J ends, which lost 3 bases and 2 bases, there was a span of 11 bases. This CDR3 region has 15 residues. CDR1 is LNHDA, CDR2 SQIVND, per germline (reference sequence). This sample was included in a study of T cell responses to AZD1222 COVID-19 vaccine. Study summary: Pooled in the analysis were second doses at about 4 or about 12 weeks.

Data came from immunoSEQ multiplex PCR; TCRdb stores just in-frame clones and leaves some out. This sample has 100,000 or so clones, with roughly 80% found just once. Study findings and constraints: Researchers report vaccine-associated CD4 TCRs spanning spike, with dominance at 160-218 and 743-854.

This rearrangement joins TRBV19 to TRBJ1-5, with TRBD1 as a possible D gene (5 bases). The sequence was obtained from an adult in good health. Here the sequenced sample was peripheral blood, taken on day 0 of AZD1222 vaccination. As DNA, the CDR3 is TGTGCCAGTAGTATGGGGCAGGGCGGCAATCAGCCCCAGCATTTT. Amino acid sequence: CASSMGQGGNQPQHF.